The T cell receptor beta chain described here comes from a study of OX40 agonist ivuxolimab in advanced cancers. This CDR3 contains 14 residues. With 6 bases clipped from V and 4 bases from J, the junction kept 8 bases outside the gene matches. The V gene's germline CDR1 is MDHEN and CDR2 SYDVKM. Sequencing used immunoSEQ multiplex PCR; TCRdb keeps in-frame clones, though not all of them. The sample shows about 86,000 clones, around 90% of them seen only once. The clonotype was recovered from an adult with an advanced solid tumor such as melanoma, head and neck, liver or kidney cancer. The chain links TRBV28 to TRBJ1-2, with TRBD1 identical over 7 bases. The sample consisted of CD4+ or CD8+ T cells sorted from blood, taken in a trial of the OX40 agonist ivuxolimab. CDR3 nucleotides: TGTGCCAGCAGCCAAACAGGGGACGGCTATGGCTACACCTTC. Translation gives CASSQTGDGYGYTF.